These T cell receptor beta chains were read from a single sample in a study of blood T cell repertoires in COVID-19. Profiling relied on immunoSEQ multiplex PCR, and the TCRdb table lists in-frame clones only, not all of them. The sample contains around 310,000 clones, approximately 89% of which appear only once. Sequenced: PBMCs or T cells enriched from blood (not recorded which). All receptors come from a woman in her thirties who had recovered from COVID-19. Both conserved end residues are part of each CDR3. Fields, in order: J gene, D gene, clone size, V gene, CDR3 DNA, CDR3 protein. A D gene is named only where the DNA matches it firmly. Clone size, where shown, is once, few, many, or a class for clones that have expanded.

J gene: TRBJ1-1
D gene: TRBD1
clone size: NA
V gene: TRBV19
CDR3 DNA: TGTGCCAGTAGTACCCTGGACAGGGTGACTGAAGCTTTCTTT
CDR3 protein: CASSTLDRVTEAFF

J gene: TRBJ2-5
D gene: TRBD1
clone size: NA
V gene: TRBV30
CDR3 DNA: TGTGCCTGGAGGGGGGGACAGGGAACGAAAGAGACCCAGTACTTC
CDR3 protein: CAWRGGQGTKETQYF

J gene: TRBJ2-2
D gene: TRBD1
clone size: NA
V gene: TRBV13
CDR3 DNA: TGTGCCAGCAGCAGAAGACAGGGTTTAAGCACCGGGGAGCTGTTTTTT
CDR3 protein: CASSRRQGLSTGELFF

J gene: TRBJ2-2
D gene: TRBD1
clone size: NA
V gene: TRBV5-1
CDR3 DNA: TGCGCCAGCAGCGTTTACCAGGGGGCGAACACCGGGGAGCTGTTTTTT
CDR3 protein: CASSVYQGANTGELFF

J gene: TRBJ2-7
D gene: NA
clone size: once
V gene: TRBV6-6
CDR3 DNA: TGTGCCAGCAGTTTACTAGCCGAGCAGTACTTC
CDR3 protein: CASSLLAEQYF

J gene: TRBJ1-2
D gene: NA
clone size: NA
V gene: TRBV7-9
CDR3 DNA: TGTGCCAGCAGCGCGGAGTCAGGGACTGGCTATGGCTACACCTTC
CDR3 protein: CASSAESGTGYGYTF

J gene: TRBJ2-1
D gene: NA
clone size: NA
V gene: TRBV11-2
CDR3 DNA: TGTGCCAGCAGCTTTGCTGAGGGCAATGAGCAGTTCTTC
CDR3 protein: CASSFAEGNEQFF

J gene: TRBJ2-1
D gene: TRBD2
clone size: NA
V gene: TRBV7-2
CDR3 DNA: TGTGCCAGCAGCTTAGAGCCTAGCGGTAACAATGAGCAGTTCTTC
CDR3 protein: CASSLEPSGNNEQFF

J gene: TRBJ2-7
D gene: TRBD1
clone size: NA
V gene: TRBV10-3
CDR3 DNA: TGTGCCATTAAGCCGGGACAGGACTACGAGCAGTACTTC
CDR3 protein: CAIKPGQDYEQYF

J gene: TRBJ2-1
D gene: NA
clone size: NA
V gene: TRBV24-1
CDR3 DNA: TGTGCCACCGCCCAGGGCAATGAGCAGTTCTTC
CDR3 protein: CATAQGNEQFF

J gene: TRBJ2-7
D gene: NA
clone size: NA
V gene: TRBV29-1
CDR3 DNA: TGCAGTGCTATCGGAGGTGAGATAATCTACGAGCAGTACTTC
CDR3 protein: CSAIGGEIIYEQYF

J gene: TRBJ1-5
D gene: NA
clone size: NA
V gene: TRBV19
CDR3 DNA: TGTGCCAGTAGTCTAGACCGGGACTACAATCAGCCCCAGCATTTT
CDR3 protein: CASSLDRDYNQPQHF

J gene: TRBJ2-7
D gene: NA
clone size: NA
V gene: TRBV6-2/TRBV6-3
CDR3 DNA: TGTGCCAGCAGACCTGGTGGCAGCGCATACGAGCAGTACTTC
CDR3 protein: CASRPGGSAYEQYF

J gene: TRBJ1-1
D gene: TRBD1
clone size: NA
V gene: TRBV11-2
CDR3 DNA: TGTGCCAGCAGCTGGACAGGGGCGATGAACACTGAAGCTTTCTTT
CDR3 protein: CASSWTGAMNTEAFF

J gene: TRBJ1-5
D gene: TRBD1
clone size: NA
V gene: TRBV2
CDR3 DNA: TGTGCCAGCAGTGAGGGACCACAGGGGAGTCAGCCCCAGCATTTT
CDR3 protein: CASSEGPQGSQPQHF

J gene: TRBJ1-6
D gene: TRBD1
clone size: NA
V gene: TRBV11-2
CDR3 DNA: TGTGCCAGCAGCAACCGGGACAGGGGTTACTCCTATAATTCACCCCTCCACTTT
CDR3 protein: CASSNRDRGYSYNSPLHF

J gene: TRBJ2-1
D gene: NA
clone size: NA
V gene: TRBV28
CDR3 DNA: TGTGCCACCAGCGTTACCTACAATGAGCAGTTCTTC
CDR3 protein: CATSVTYNEQFF

J gene: TRBJ1-1
D gene: NA
clone size: NA
V gene: TRBV6-5
CDR3 DNA: TGTGCCAGCAGTTACTCGATCGTCCAGGCCCGGCAAGCTTTCTTT
CDR3 protein: CASSYSIVQARQAFF

J gene: TRBJ1-4
D gene: NA
clone size: once
V gene: TRBV19
CDR3 DNA: TGTGCCAGTAGTAGCTTGGATGAGGGTAATGAAAAACTGTTTTTT
CDR3 protein: CASSSLDEGNEKLFF

J gene: TRBJ2-5
D gene: NA
clone size: NA
V gene: TRBV21-1
CDR3 DNA: TGTGCCAGCAGCAATTGGGGAATTAGCGGAAACCAAGAGACCCAGTACTTC
CDR3 protein: CASSNWGISGNQETQYF

J gene: TRBJ2-7
D gene: TRBD1
clone size: NA
V gene: TRBV6-1
CDR3 DNA: TGTGCCAGCAGTGACGACAGGGGCGAGCAGTACTTC
CDR3 protein: CASSDDRGEQYF

J gene: TRBJ1-1
D gene: TRBD1
clone size: NA
V gene: TRBV29-1
CDR3 DNA: TGCAGCGGGGACAGTGCCCTTCGGGAAGCTTTCTTT
CDR3 protein: CSGDSALREAFF

J gene: TRBJ1-1
D gene: NA
clone size: NA
V gene: TRBV5-1
CDR3 DNA: TGCGCCAGCAGCTCACACCTACAGTGGGGAGGGACTGAAGCTTTCTTT
CDR3 protein: CASSSHLQWGGTEAFF

J gene: TRBJ2-5
D gene: NA
clone size: NA
V gene: TRBV6-5
CDR3 DNA: TGTGCCAGCAGTTACCCGGGACGGGGGAGCGAGACCCAGTACTTC
CDR3 protein: CASSYPGRGSETQYF

J gene: TRBJ2-1
D gene: NA
clone size: once
V gene: TRBV6-5
CDR3 DNA: TGTGCCAGCGGGAGTCGGGGCAATGAGCAGTTCTTC
CDR3 protein: CASGSRGNEQFF

J gene: TRBJ1-2
D gene: NA
clone size: NA
V gene: TRBV15
CDR3 DNA: TGTGCCACCAGCAGAGATCTCGACCACAGGCTTACTAACTATGGCTACACCTTC
CDR3 protein: CATSRDLDHRLTNYGYTF

J gene: TRBJ2-4
D gene: NA
clone size: NA
V gene: TRBV28
CDR3 DNA: TGTGCCAGCAGCCCGTTGACAGGACCTGTCGCCAAAAACATTCAGTACTTC
CDR3 protein: CASSPLTGPVAKNIQYF

J gene: TRBJ2-5
D gene: TRBD2
clone size: NA
V gene: TRBV25-1
CDR3 DNA: TGTGCCAGCAGTGAATTTGGGGGGGTGGAGACCCAGTACTTC
CDR3 protein: CASSEFGGVETQYF

J gene: TRBJ1-2
D gene: TRBD1
clone size: once
V gene: TRBV5-1
CDR3 DNA: TGCGCCAGCAGCACTGACAGGGACGAAAGCTATGGCTACACCTTC
CDR3 protein: CASSTDRDESYGYTF

J gene: TRBJ2-7
D gene: NA
clone size: NA
V gene: TRBV20-1
CDR3 DNA: TGCAGTGCCGTCATTTGGCCCGAGCAGTACTTC
CDR3 protein: CSAVIWPEQYF

J gene: TRBJ2-7
D gene: NA
clone size: NA
V gene: TRBV7-2
CDR3 DNA: TGTGCCAGCAGCTTAGCTGCAAACACCCCGGGGCAGTACTTC
CDR3 protein: CASSLAANTPGQYF

J gene: TRBJ1-5
D gene: TRBD1
clone size: NA
V gene: TRBV10-3
CDR3 DNA: TGTGCCATCACTGGGGACAGGGATCAGCCCCAGCATTTT
CDR3 protein: CAITGDRDQPQHF

J gene: TRBJ2-1
D gene: TRBD1
clone size: once
V gene: TRBV18
CDR3 DNA: TGTGCCAGCTCACCAAGACAGGGGGTGGGCTCCTACAATGAGCAGTTCTTC
CDR3 protein: CASSPRQGVGSYNEQFF

J gene: TRBJ2-2
D gene: NA
clone size: NA
V gene: TRBV27
CDR3 DNA: TGTGCCAGCAGTAACAGCCCCGGGAGCGGTTATACCGGGGAGCTGTTTTTT
CDR3 protein: CASSNSPGSGYTGELFF

J gene: TRBJ1-2
D gene: TRBD1
clone size: once
V gene: TRBV3-1/TRBV3-2
CDR3 DNA: TGTGCCAGCAGCCAAGCCCCTACAGGGGAGGACGGCTACACCTTC
CDR3 protein: CASSQAPTGEDGYTF

J gene: TRBJ2-2
D gene: TRBD1
clone size: NA
V gene: TRBV2
CDR3 DNA: TGTGCCACAGACAGGGTTAAAGGCGGGGAGCTGTTTTTT
CDR3 protein: CATDRVKGGELFF

J gene: TRBJ1-2
D gene: TRBD1
clone size: NA
V gene: TRBV28
CDR3 DNA: TGTGCCAGCAGTTCTCACCGGGACAGTGGCTACACCTTC
CDR3 protein: CASSSHRDSGYTF

J gene: TRBJ2-7
D gene: TRBD2
clone size: NA
V gene: TRBV13
CDR3 DNA: TGTGCCAGCAGCTTAGCTAGCGGGAGACCCGAGCAGTACTTC
CDR3 protein: CASSLASGRPEQYF

J gene: TRBJ2-7
D gene: NA
clone size: NA
V gene: TRBV6-1
CDR3 DNA: TGTGCCAGCAGTGAGGGCCGGTCCATTGTTTACGAGCAGTACTTC
CDR3 protein: CASSEGRSIVYEQYF

J gene: TRBJ1-5
D gene: NA
clone size: NA
V gene: TRBV25-1
CDR3 DNA: TGTGCCAGCAGTGAATTCGGGGGTAACAATCAGCCCCAGCATTTT
CDR3 protein: CASSEFGGNNQPQHF

J gene: TRBJ1-6
D gene: TRBD1
clone size: once
V gene: TRBV7-9
CDR3 DNA: TGTGCCGTACAGGGGGCTAACAATTCACCCCTCCACTTT
CDR3 protein: CAVQGANNSPLHF

J gene: TRBJ2-1
D gene: NA
clone size: NA
V gene: TRBV27
CDR3 DNA: TGTGCCAGCAGTCCCCCAGAAGCACAGAGATACTCCTACAATGAGCAGTTCTTC
CDR3 protein: CASSPPEAQRYSYNEQFF

J gene: TRBJ1-2
D gene: NA
clone size: NA
V gene: TRBV9
CDR3 DNA: TGTGCCAGCAGCGGATTAGGACAGAAAAATAACTATGGCTACACCTTC
CDR3 protein: CASSGLGQKNNYGYTF

J gene: TRBJ1-3
D gene: TRBD1
clone size: NA
V gene: TRBV19
CDR3 DNA: TGTGCCAGTAGCCAGGGGGCTCACTCTGGAAACACCATATATTTT
CDR3 protein: CASSQGAHSGNTIYF

J gene: TRBJ1-1
D gene: NA
clone size: NA
V gene: TRBV11-2
CDR3 DNA: TGTGCCAGCAGCTTAGTCGTGAACACTGAAGCTTTCTTT
CDR3 protein: CASSLVVNTEAFF

J gene: TRBJ2-7
D gene: TRBD2
clone size: once
V gene: TRBV5-8
CDR3 DNA: TGTGCCAGCGACGAGCGGGGGGAGCCCTACGAGCAGTACTTC
CDR3 protein: CASDERGEPYEQYF

J gene: TRBJ2-5
D gene: NA
clone size: NA
V gene: TRBV7-2
CDR3 DNA: TGTGCCAGCAGCTTAGGTGTGTCTCCCCCGAGGTCGGAGACCCAGTACTTC
CDR3 protein: CASSLGVSPPRSETQYF

J gene: TRBJ2-2
D gene: TRBD1
clone size: once
V gene: TRBV7-9
CDR3 DNA: TGTGCCAGCAGCGAAACCGGGACAGTGGGCACCGGGGAGCTGTTTTTT
CDR3 protein: CASSETGTVGTGELFF